This is a list of T cell receptor beta chains from one sample in a study of cytomegalovirus exposure and HLA in healthy donors. Sequencing was performed with immunoSEQ multiplex PCR; in TCRdb, only in-frame clones are kept and a portion is missing. The sample comprises about 170,000 clones, less than 80% of which are singletons, and 0.75% to 0.8% rests with the top ten. The sequenced sample was PBMCs. The receptors here all came from a female donor in good health and CMV-seronegative. Both conserved end residues are part of each CDR3. A D gene is named only where the DNA matches it firmly. Some rows mark clone size as missing; the rest say once, few, many or name a class of expanded clone.

abundance: NA; d_gene: NA; v_gene: TRBV30; j_gene: TRBJ2-7; CDR3aa: CAWRSQGGHEQYF; CDR3nt: TGTGCCTGGAGGAGCCAGGGAGGCCACGAGCAGTACTTC
abundance: NA; d_gene: NA; v_gene: TRBV5-5; j_gene: TRBJ2-5; CDR3aa: CASSLARGGETQYF; CDR3nt: TGTGCCAGCAGCTTGGCCCGGGGAGGAGAGACCCAGTACTTC
abundance: NA; d_gene: NA; v_gene: TRBV28; j_gene: TRBJ1-4; CDR3aa: CASSSTGRLARGTLFF; CDR3nt: TGTGCCAGCAGTTCGACGGGACGGCTGGCTCGGGGGACACTGTTTTTT
abundance: NA; d_gene: NA; v_gene: TRBV6-5; j_gene: TRBJ1-5; CDR3aa: CASSRQPGVSQPQHF; CDR3nt: TGTGCCAGCAGTCGACAGCCTGGTGTGAGTCAGCCCCAGCATTTT
abundance: NA; d_gene: NA; v_gene: TRBV4-2; j_gene: TRBJ1-1; CDR3aa: CASSPTGTSTEAFF; CDR3nt: TGTGCCAGCAGTCCGACAGGTACGAGTACTGAAGCTTTCTTT
abundance: NA; d_gene: TRBD1; v_gene: TRBV19; j_gene: TRBJ2-2; CDR3aa: CASSNRGSNTGELFF; CDR3nt: TGTGCCAGTAGTAACAGGGGCTCGAACACCGGGGAGCTGTTTTTT
abundance: once; d_gene: NA; v_gene: TRBV5-1; j_gene: TRBJ2-3; CDR3aa: CASSYYTDTQYF; CDR3nt: TGCGCCAGCAGCTATTACACAGATACGCAGTATTTT
abundance: NA; d_gene: NA; v_gene: TRBV5-8; j_gene: TRBJ1-1; CDR3aa: CASSVRQSLGVFF; CDR3nt: TGTGCCAGCAGCGTGCGACAGTCTCTGGGCGTTTTCTTT
abundance: NA; d_gene: NA; v_gene: TRBV18; j_gene: TRBJ1-2; CDR3aa: CASSRGELYGYTF; CDR3nt: TGTGCCAGCTCACGGGGGGAACTCTATGGCTACACCTTC
abundance: NA; d_gene: NA; v_gene: TRBV4-1; j_gene: TRBJ2-1; CDR3aa: CASSPRTPYNEQFF; CDR3nt: TGCGCCAGCAGCCCTAGGACTCCGTACAATGAGCAGTTCTTC
abundance: NA; d_gene: NA; v_gene: TRBV29-1; j_gene: TRBJ1-4; CDR3aa: CSELKGGVEVGTNEKLFF; CDR3nt: TGCAGCGAACTAAAGGGAGGGGTGGAAGTCGGCACTAATGAAAAACTGTTTTTT
abundance: few; d_gene: NA; v_gene: TRBV11-1; j_gene: TRBJ2-6; CDR3aa: CASSLFTTGANVLTF; CDR3nt: TGTGCCAGCAGCTTGTTCACAACTGGGGCCAACGTCCTGACTTTC
abundance: NA; d_gene: TRBD2; v_gene: TRBV5-1; j_gene: TRBJ2-3; CDR3aa: CASSLAVASGNTDTQYF; CDR3nt: TGCGCCAGCAGCTTGGCCGTTGCTAGCGGTAACACAGATACGCAGTATTTT
abundance: NA; d_gene: NA; v_gene: TRBV28; j_gene: TRBJ2-1; CDR3aa: CASSLEGGRGMDEQFF; CDR3nt: TGTGCCAGCAGTTTAGAGGGGGGCAGGGGGATGGATGAGCAGTTCTTC
abundance: few; d_gene: TRBD2; v_gene: TRBV6-6; j_gene: TRBJ2-7; CDR3aa: CASSYRGGFYEQYF; CDR3nt: TGTGCCAGCAGTTACCGGGGGGGCTTTTACGAGCAGTACTTC
abundance: NA; d_gene: NA; v_gene: TRBV21-1; j_gene: TRBJ2-7; CDR3aa: CASSSIRSEQYF; CDR3nt: TGTGCCAGCAGCAGCATACGGTCAGAGCAGTACTTC
abundance: NA; d_gene: NA; v_gene: TRBV4-3; j_gene: TRBJ2-7; CDR3aa: CASSVTTVSSYEQYF; CDR3nt: TGCGCCAGCTCGGTGACCACAGTTTCCTCCTACGAGCAGTACTTC
abundance: NA; d_gene: NA; v_gene: TRBV6-6; j_gene: TRBJ1-3; CDR3aa: CASTGGLGGNTIYF; CDR3nt: TGTGCCAGCACCGGGGGACTGGGAGGAAACACCATATATTTT
abundance: NA; d_gene: TRBD1; v_gene: TRBV6-5; j_gene: TRBJ2-1; CDR3aa: CASSYTGTGGLNEQFF; CDR3nt: TGTGCCAGCAGTTACACCGGGACAGGGGGCTTGAATGAGCAGTTCTTC
abundance: NA; d_gene: TRBD1; v_gene: TRBV29-1; j_gene: TRBJ1-1; CDR3aa: CSVGGTENTEAFF; CDR3nt: TGCAGCGTTGGAGGGACAGAGAACACTGAAGCTTTCTTT
abundance: NA; d_gene: TRBD1; v_gene: TRBV5-1; j_gene: TRBJ2-5; CDR3aa: CASSFMTGVQGETQYF; CDR3nt: TGCGCCAGCAGCTTCATGACAGGGGTCCAGGGAGAGACCCAGTACTTC
abundance: NA; d_gene: TRBD1; v_gene: TRBV7-2; j_gene: TRBJ2-7; CDR3aa: CASSLDGTGIYEQYF; CDR3nt: TGTGCCAGCAGCTTAGATGGGACAGGGATCTACGAGCAGTACTTC
abundance: NA; d_gene: NA; v_gene: TRBV7-9; j_gene: TRBJ2-7; CDR3aa: CASSPNSALRYF; CDR3nt: TGTGCCAGCAGCCCAAATTCTGCATTGAGGTACTTC
abundance: NA; d_gene: NA; v_gene: TRBV2; j_gene: TRBJ2-7; CDR3aa: CASSRQHEQYF; CDR3nt: TGTGCCAGCAGTCGACAACACGAGCAGTACTTC